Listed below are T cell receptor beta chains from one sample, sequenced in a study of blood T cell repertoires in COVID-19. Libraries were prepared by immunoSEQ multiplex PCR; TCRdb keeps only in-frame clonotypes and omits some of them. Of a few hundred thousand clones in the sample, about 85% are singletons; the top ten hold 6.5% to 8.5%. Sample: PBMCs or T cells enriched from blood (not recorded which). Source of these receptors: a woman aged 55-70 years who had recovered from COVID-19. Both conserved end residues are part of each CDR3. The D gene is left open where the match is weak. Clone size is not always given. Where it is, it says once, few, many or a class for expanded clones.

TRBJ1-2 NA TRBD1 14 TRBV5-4 TGTGCCAGCAGCCTACCGGGACAGCACTATGGCTACACCTTC CASSLPGQHYGYTF
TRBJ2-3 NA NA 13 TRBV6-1 TGTGCCAGCAGTGAAGCCAGACAGGATCTTATGTATTTT CASSEARQDLMYF
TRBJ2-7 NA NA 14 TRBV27 TGTGCCAGCAGTTTAGGAACAGTCCCCTACGAGCAGTACTTC CASSLGTVPYEQYF
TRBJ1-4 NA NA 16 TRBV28 TGTGCCAGCAGTTTAGCGGGGGCAGGTACTAATGAAAAACTGTTTTTT CASSLAGAGTNEKLFF
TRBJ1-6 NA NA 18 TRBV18 TGTGCCAGCTCACCGTTTCCCCAACCGACTGAAGCGGAATCACCCCTCCACTTT CASSPFPQPTEAESPLHF
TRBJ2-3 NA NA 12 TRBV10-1 TGCGCCAGGGGGAGGGGGACAGATACGCAGTATTTT CARGRGTDTQYF
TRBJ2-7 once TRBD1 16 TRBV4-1 TGCGCCAGCAGCCAATTCCCGGGACAGAGCTCCTACGAGCAGTACTTC CASSQFPGQSSYEQYF
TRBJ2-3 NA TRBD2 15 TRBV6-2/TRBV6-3 TGTGCCAGCAGTCCCCTAGCGGGGGGGCAGGATACGCAGTATTTT CASSPLAGGQDTQYF
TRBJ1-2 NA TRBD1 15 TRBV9 TGTGCCAGCAGCGGCACCGGGACAGGGGGCAGGGGCTACACCTTC CASSGTGTGGRGYTF
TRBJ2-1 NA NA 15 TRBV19 TGTGCCAGTAGTACAAGGGGGACGACCTACAATGAGCAGTTCTTC CASSTRGTTYNEQFF
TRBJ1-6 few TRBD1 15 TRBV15 TGTGCCACCAGCGGACAGGGGTATGGTAATTCACCCCTCCACTTT CATSGQGYGNSPLHF
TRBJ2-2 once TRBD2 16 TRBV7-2 TGTGCCAGCAGCTCCAGACTAGCGGGGGGGCCCGGGGAGCTGTTTTTT CASSSRLAGGPGELFF
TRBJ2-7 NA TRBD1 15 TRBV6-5 TGTGCCAGCAGTTACTCGACAGGGGGGTCCTACGAGCAGTACTTC CASSYSTGGSYEQYF
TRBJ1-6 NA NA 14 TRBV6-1 TGTGCCAGCAGAGAAGAACAGTATAATTCACCCCTCCACTTT CASREEQYNSPLHF
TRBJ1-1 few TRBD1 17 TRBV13 TGTGCCAGCAGCTTAGGGGGACAGGGAGCCTTGAACACTGAAGCTTTCTTT CASSLGGQGALNTEAFF
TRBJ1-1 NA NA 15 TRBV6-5 TGTGCCAGCAGTAGACAGGCATCCATGAACACTGAAGCTTTCTTT CASSRQASMNTEAFF
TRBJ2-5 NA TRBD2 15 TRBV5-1 TGCGCCAGCAGCTTAGGTAGCGGGGGCCAAGAGACCCAGTACTTC CASSLGSGGQETQYF
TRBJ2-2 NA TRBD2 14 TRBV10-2 TGCGCCAGCAACCCTAGCGGGGTTACCGGGGAGCTGTTTTTT CASNPSGVTGELFF
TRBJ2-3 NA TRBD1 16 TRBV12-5 TGTGCTAGTGGGAGAGGGACAGGGGGCTGGGTGGATACGCAGTATTTT CASGRGTGGWVDTQYF
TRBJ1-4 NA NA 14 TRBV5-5 TGTGCCAGCAGCTTCTCCGTTGAGCCTGAAAAACTGTTTTTT CASSFSVEPEKLFF
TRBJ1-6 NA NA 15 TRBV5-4 TGTGCCAGCAGCTTGTTTTCTCTACTCAATTCACCCCTCCACTTT CASSLFSLLNSPLHF
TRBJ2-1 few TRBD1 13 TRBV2 TGTGCCAGCAGTGTGCAACGGGACAGTGAGCAGTTCTTC CASSVQRDSEQFF
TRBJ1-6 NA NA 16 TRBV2 TGTGCCAGCAGCAATACAGGGAACTCCTATAATTCACCCCTCCACTTT CASSNTGNSYNSPLHF
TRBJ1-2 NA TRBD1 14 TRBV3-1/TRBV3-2 TGTGCCAGCAGCCCTACAGGGGCTAACTATGGCTACACCTTC CASSPTGANYGYTF
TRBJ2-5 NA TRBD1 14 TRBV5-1 TGCGCCAGCACCCGACAGGGGGCAGGAGAGACCCAGTACTTC CASTRQGAGETQYF
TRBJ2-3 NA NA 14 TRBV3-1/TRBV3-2 TGTGCCTCCGGGGGGCTAGCGGTCACAGATACGCAGTATTTT CASGGLAVTDTQYF
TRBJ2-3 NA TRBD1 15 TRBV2 TGTGCCAGCAGGGCCGGGACAGGGGACACAGATACGCAGTATTTT CASRAGTGDTDTQYF
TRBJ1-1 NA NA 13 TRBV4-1 TGCGCCAGCAGCCAACACAGAGTCACTGAAGCTTTCTTT CASSQHRVTEAFF
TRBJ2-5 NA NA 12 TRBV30 TGTGCCTTGGGCGACAGCAAAGAGACCCAGTACTTC CALGDSKETQYF
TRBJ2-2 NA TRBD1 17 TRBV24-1 TGTGCCACCAGTGAGCTGGCCCGACAGGGGAGTACCGGGGAGCTGTTTTTT CATSELARQGSTGELFF
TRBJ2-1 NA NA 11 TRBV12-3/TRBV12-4 TGTGCCAGCAAACTTCGGAATGAGCAGTTCTTC CASKLRNEQFF
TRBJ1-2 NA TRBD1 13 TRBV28 TGTGCCAGCAGGATGGACAGGGACTATGGCTACACCTTC CASRMDRDYGYTF